This T cell receptor beta chain was captured in a study of radiotherapy plus CTLA-4 blockade in lung cancer. Libraries were prepared by immunoSEQ multiplex PCR; TCRdb keeps only in-frame clonotypes and omits some of them. Of nearly 95,000 clones listed, approximately 82% were seen once; the top ten hold about 26%. The sequenced sample was peripheral blood, obtained from a patient treated with radiotherapy plus ipilimumab. The TCR originated in a human donor with non-small cell lung cancer that progressed on radiotherapy plus ipilimumab.

The CDR3 DNA follows: TGTGCCAGCAGCGGAACAGGGCCCGTAGGCAATGAGCAGTTCTTC. Translated: CASSGTGPVGNEQFF. The chain couples TRBV9 to TRBJ2-1, with D possibly matching TRBD1 (6 bases). V was clipped by 3 bases and J by 6 bases, with 16 bases between them. The CDR3 length is 15 residues. Germline loops: CDR1 SGDLS, CDR2 YYNGEE. The variable domain in full, with the rest retrieved from reference TRBV9 and TRBJ2-1, is DSGVTQTPKHLITATGQRVTLRCSPRSGDLSVYWYQQSLDQGLQFLIQYYNGEERAKGNILERFSAQQFPDLHSELNLSSLELGDSALYFCASSGTGPVGNEQFFGPGTRLTVL.